This TCR beta chain originates from a study of blood T cell repertoires in COVID-19. The overall study: The samples span acute and convalescent COVID-19 from the United States, Italy and Spain. PBMCs, B-cell-depleted T cells, or T cells provided the cDNA or gDNA that made up the material.

Germline CDR1 reads SGHTA; CDR2 reads FQGTGA. The trim removed 2 bases at V and 4 bases at J, leaving 8 bases unmatched. CDR3 length: 16 residues. Authors' analysis steps: Amplified reference gene primers provided the basis for estimating nucleated cell counts. Clones were sequenced by immunoSEQ multiplex PCR, and TCRdb holds only the in-frame ones, with some missing. V, J and clone size reflect that table, while D and trimming were determined from the DNA. Of about 100,000 clones listed, around 90% are singletons. Material: peripheral blood. The source of this sequence is a woman under 40 with acute or convalescent COVID-19. The rearrangement links TRBV7-3 to TRBJ2-1; TRBD2 aligns across 7 bases. The chain's CDR3 is CASSLSGLAAYNEQFF. Written as DNA, the CDR3 is TGTGCCAGCAGCTTATCAGGGCTAGCGGCTTACAATGAGCAGTTCTTC.